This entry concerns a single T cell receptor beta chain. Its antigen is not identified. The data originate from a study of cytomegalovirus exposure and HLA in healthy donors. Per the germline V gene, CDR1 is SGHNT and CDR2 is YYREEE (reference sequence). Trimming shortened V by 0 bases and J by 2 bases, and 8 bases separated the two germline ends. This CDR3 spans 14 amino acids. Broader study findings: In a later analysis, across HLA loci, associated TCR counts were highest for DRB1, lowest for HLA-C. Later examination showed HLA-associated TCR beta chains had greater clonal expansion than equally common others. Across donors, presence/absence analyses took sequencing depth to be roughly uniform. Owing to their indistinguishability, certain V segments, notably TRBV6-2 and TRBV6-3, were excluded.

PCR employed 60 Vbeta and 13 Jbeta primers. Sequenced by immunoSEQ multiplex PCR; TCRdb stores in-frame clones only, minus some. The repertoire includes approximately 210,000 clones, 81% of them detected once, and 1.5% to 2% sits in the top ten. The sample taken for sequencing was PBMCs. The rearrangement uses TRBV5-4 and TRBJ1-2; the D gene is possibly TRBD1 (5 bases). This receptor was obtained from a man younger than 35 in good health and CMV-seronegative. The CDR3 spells CASSLDNRNYGYTF. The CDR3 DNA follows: TGTGCCAGCAGCTTGGATAACAGGAACTATGGCTACACCTTC.